The 9 T cell receptor beta chains given below trace back to one sample, sequenced in a study of blood T cells in healthy people across ages. It was with a sample-barcoded 5' primer and a J-beta primer mix that a second PCR of roughly 6 to 12 cycles was run. Via MiXCR, TCRdb re-called the 5' RACE reads, giving one row per CDR3 protein. The sample has about 1.4 million distinct CDR3 sequences, roughly 60% seen once. Specimen: blood. The receptor source for this set is a man between 18 and 35 years old in good health.

V is TRBV7-9 and J is TRBJ2-7; perhaps D is TRBD1 or TRBD2 (5 bases each). This CDR3 spans 17 amino acids. The V end lost 3 bases, the J end lost 4 bases, and 22 bases lay between the germline ends. Germline CDR1 reads SEHNR; CDR2 reads FQNEAQ (reference sequence). CDR3 DNA sequence: TGTGCCAGCAGCTTTCGCTCTACCGGGGCCTCAAATTACGAGCAGTACTTC. Its protein is CASSFRSTGASNYEQYF. The full variable domain, its missing parts supplied by reference TRBV7-9 and TRBJ2-7, is DTGVSQNPRHKITKRGQNVTFRCDPISEHNRLYWYRQTLGQGPEFLTYFQNEAQLEKSRLLSDRFSAERPKGSFSTLEIQRTEQGDSAMYLCASSFRSTGASNYEQYFGPGTRLTVT.

This clonotype was seen more than once but under ten times. The chain recombines TRBV11-2 with TRBJ1-2; TRBD1 might be the D (6 bases). The germline V gene encodes CDR1 SGHAT and CDR2 FQNNGV. V lost 7 bases, J lost 7 bases, and 19 bases lay in between. The CDR3 is 14 amino acids. The CDR3 sequence is CASTPSRGGGGYTF. In DNA form, the CDR3 reads TGTGCCAGCACCCCCTCTAGAGGGGGTGGTGGCTACACCTTC.

A few counts support this clonotype. The CDR3 coding sequence is TGTGCCAGCGGCCTTAGTGGAAGTGCTGATTCACCCCTCCACTTT. It encodes CASGLSGSADSPLHF. The V call is TRBV6-2 or TRBV6-3, the J call TRBJ1-6; D remains unclear. CDR3 length: 15 amino acids. V lost 8 bases and J 8 bases, leaving 19 bases between the germline ends. The germline V gene encodes CDR1 MNHEY and CDR2 SVGEGT.

This chain uses TRBV25-1 with TRBJ2-1; TRBD1 might be the D (6 bases). This CDR3 is built from 14 residues. The germline gives CDR1 MGHDK, CDR2 SYGVNS. The V end was cut by 6 bases, the J end by 4 bases, with 13 bases between. The CDR3 protein is CASREQGLYNEQFF. CDR3 sequence (DNA): TGTGCCAGCAGGGAACAGGGCCTTTACAATGAGCAGTTCTTC.

There are a few counts of this clonotype. The chain joins TRBV5-1 to TRBJ2-5, with D maybe TRBD1 (5 bases). Trimming removed 0 bases at V and 2 bases at J, with 11 bases between. The CDR3 runs to 15 residues. Germline loops: CDR1 SGHRS, CDR2 YFSETQ. CDR3 residues: CASSLEGQGQETQYF. The CDR3 coding sequence is TGCGCCAGCAGCTTGGAAGGGCAGGGTCAAGAGACCCAGTACTTC.

J is TRBJ2-1 and V is TRBV7-9; D may be TRBD2 (5 bases). Germline-derived CDR1 and CDR2 are SEHNR and FQNEAQ (reference sequence). CDR3 length: 12 amino acids. The germline V and J ends were trimmed by 3 bases and 10 bases, with 10 bases remaining between them. The CDR3 DNA follows: TGTGCCAGCAGCTTTGGGTGGAGGGAGCAGTTCTTC. Protein sequence: CASSFGWREQFF.

V is TRBV20-1 and J is TRBJ2-4; the match to TRBD1 covers 8 bases. The length of the CDR3 is 13 residues. Losses at the gene ends were 5 bases for V and 5 bases for J; bases not matched to a gene: 5. Germline CDR1 DFQATT, CDR2 SNEGSKA (reference sequence). CDR3 in amino acids: CSARTGTENIQYF. The CDR3 nucleotides read TGCAGTGCTCGGACAGGGACCGAAAACATTCAGTACTTC.

The chain joins TRBV4-2 to TRBJ2-7, with 8 bases lining up with TRBD1. CDR1 is LGHNA and CDR2 is YNFKEQ in the germline V gene. This CDR3 has 15 amino acids. V trimming: 3 bases; J trimming: 6 bases; junction bases outside the gene matches: 10. For the CDR3, the DNA is TGTGCCAGCAGCCAGCAGACAGGGGAGGAGGGCGAGCAGTACTTC. The encoded protein is CASSQQTGEEGEQYF.

CDR3 protein: CSVEPTSRETQYF. DNA of the CDR3: TGCAGCGTTGAACCGACAAGCAGGGAGACCCAGTACTTC. V and J are TRBV29-1 and TRBJ2-5, with no clear D. V was pared by 2 bases and J by 5 bases, with 12 bases between. CDR3 length equals 13 residues. Germline V gene sequence: CDR1 SQVTM, CDR2 ANQGSEA. Full variable domain (missing parts from reference TRBV29-1 and TRBJ2-5): SAVISQKPSRDICQRGTSLTIQCQVDSQVTMMFWYRQQPGQSLTLIATANQGSEATYESGFVIDKFPISRPNLTFSTLTVSNMSPEDSSIYLCSVEPTSRETQYFGPGTRLLVL.